This T cell receptor beta chain was identified during a study of T cell responses to AZD1222 COVID-19 vaccine (dated by TCRdb to 2020 to 2022). Notes on the research overall: TCR sequencing was performed for more than 230 trial participants, of whom about 200 were given two doses of AZD1222 and approximately 25 were given two doses of MenACWY control vaccine. Trial participants were enrolled by age into subgroups of 18-55, 56-69 and 70-plus years, and around 150, 29 and 61 TCR-sequenced participants, respectively, were included in these subgroups.

The time point tag for this specimen amounts to: baseline before first vaccination. The sample's treatment or condition label, in plain terms: meningococcal conjugate vaccine given as trial control. The vaccinee samples were drawn from two UK trials, COV001 and COV002, one of which was a single-blind randomized controlled phase 2/3 trial testing AZD1222 (ChAdOx1 nCoV-19) in healthy adults. For TCRbeta chain sequencing, PBMC samples were collected from trial participants at day 0 and at day 28 after the second dose. The CDR3 regions of human TCRbeta chains were analyzed by immunosequencing. Concerning the study's data processing: Repertoire TCRs were checked for matches against a reference library of SARS-CoV-2-specific TCRs that had been generated using the MIRA antigen-specificity platform. Breadth was defined as the fraction of unique TCRs that were SARS-CoV-2-associated, and depth was defined as the fraction of total T cells that were SARS-CoV-2-associated. Each spike-specific TCR was assigned to its reactive spike region and to a CD4 or CD8 class using the MIRA data. Log10-transformed breadth and depth values were compared by one-way ANOVA with Sidak's multiple comparisons tests. Held by TCRdb, this immuneACCESS table contains in-frame sequences only and omits some clones. Under half of the omission traces to an unresolved V gene where checked; the cause of the rest is unknown. That table supplies the V and J calls and clone size; D and trimming were determined from the DNA. A total of fewer than 250,000 clones appear in this sample, about 93% of them only once. 0.95% to 1.1% of the sample is in the top ten clones.

Trimming removed 6 bases from V and 2 bases from J; the gene matches leave 9 bases unexplained. According to the germline V gene, CDR1 reads SGHTA and CDR2 reads FQGNSA. The CDR3, from cysteine to phenylalanine, totals 15 residues. The only DNA kept is the CDR3, 45 bases in frame from the first base. A remark on this clone: No cognate antigen has been identified for it. No base qualities exist here, and no much larger clone lies one base off it.

General conclusions and limits of the study: After two AZD1222 doses, spike-specific TCR breadth and depth were significantly higher than at day 0 and than in MenACWY recipients. The vaccine-associated CD4 TCRs covered the entire spike protein, and the dominant responses fell in regions 160-218 and 743-854. No day 14 peak-response samples were available, so repertoires were characterized only after the peak T cell response. Conclusions about previously exposed vaccinees are limited because only six or seven AZD1222 recipients were SARS-CoV-2 seropositive at baseline. In the small 56-69-year group, the increase in depth fell short of significance, most likely because of low power. Nearly half of unique spike-specific TCRs reportedly recognized epitopes outside regions mutated in the B.1.351 and B.1.1.7 variants. Participants were mostly white British, with more females than males. The authors suggested clonal diversity may have been underestimated.

The chain couples TRBV7-2 to TRBJ2-7; 8 central bases correspond to TRBD2. The sequence was collected from an adult in good health. Sequences were derived from peripheral blood, sampled on day 0 of MenACWY control vaccination. The encoded CDR3 is CASSSSGGGPYEQYF. At the DNA level, the sequence is TGTGCCAGCAGTTCCAGCGGGGGTGGGCCCTACGAGCAGTACTTC.